This T cell receptor beta chain came from a study of PD-1 blockade in classical Hodgkin lymphoma. Study observations and caveats: Newly diagnosed patients and complete responders had comparable diversity at baseline.

The CDR3 extends over 16 amino acids. With V trimmed by 7 bases and J by 8 bases, 17 bases remained unmatched. Germline assignment: CDR1 MDHEN and CDR2 SYDVKM. This clone appeared a single time. Its antigen is still unknown. Time point of the sample: cycle 4 day 1 (C4D1), after less than seven weeks of nivolumab. Every patient was affected by relapse after autologous stem cell transplantation, while exposure to brentuximab vedotin was not uniform. The study purified CD4+ T cells from thawed PBMCs using magnetic negative selection. Assay: immunoSEQ multiplex PCR; the TCRdb copy retains only in-frame clones and omits some. Of 20,000 or so clones detected, less than 90% appear once; the ten largest clones hold under 3%.

The chain uses TRBV28 and TRBJ2-3; 8 bases match TRBD2. The receptor's source is a human donor with classical Hodgkin lymphoma. Sequencing was performed on CD4+ T cells from blood, taken before the fourth cycle of nivolumab. This CDR3 is CASTITGLAGSITQYF. CDR3 coding DNA: TGTGCCAGCACCATTACTGGGCTAGCGGGTTCGATTACGCAGTATTTT.